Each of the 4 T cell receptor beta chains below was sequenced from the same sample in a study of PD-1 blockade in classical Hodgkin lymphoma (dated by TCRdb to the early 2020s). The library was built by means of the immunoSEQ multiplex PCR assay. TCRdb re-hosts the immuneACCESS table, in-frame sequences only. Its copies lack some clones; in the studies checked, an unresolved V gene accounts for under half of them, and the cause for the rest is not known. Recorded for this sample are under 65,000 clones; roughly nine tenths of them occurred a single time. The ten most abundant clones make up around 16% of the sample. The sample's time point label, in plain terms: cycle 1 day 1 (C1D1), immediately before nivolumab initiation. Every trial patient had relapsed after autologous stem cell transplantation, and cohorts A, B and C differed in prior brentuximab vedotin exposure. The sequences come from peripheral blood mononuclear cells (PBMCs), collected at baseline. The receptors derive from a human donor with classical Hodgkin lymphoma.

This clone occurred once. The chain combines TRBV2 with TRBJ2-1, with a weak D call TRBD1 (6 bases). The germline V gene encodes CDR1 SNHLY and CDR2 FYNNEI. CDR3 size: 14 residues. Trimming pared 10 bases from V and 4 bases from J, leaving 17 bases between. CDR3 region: CAIHRVSEYNEQFF. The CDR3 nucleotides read TGTGCCATCCACAGGGTGTCAGAATACAATGAGCAGTTCTTC. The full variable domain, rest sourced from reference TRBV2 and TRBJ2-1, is EPEVTQTPSHQVTQMGQEVILRCVPISNHLYFYWYRQILGQKVEFLVSFYNNEISEKSEIFDDQFSVERPDGSNFTLKIRSTKLEDSAMYFCAIHRVSEYNEQFFGPGTRLTVL.

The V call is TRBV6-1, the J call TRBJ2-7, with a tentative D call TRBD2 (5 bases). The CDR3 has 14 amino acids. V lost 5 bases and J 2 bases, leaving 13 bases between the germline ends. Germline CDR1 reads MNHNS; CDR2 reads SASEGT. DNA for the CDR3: TGTGCCAGCAGTACAGCCCTCGGGACCTACGAGCAGTACTTC. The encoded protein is CASSTALGTYEQYF.

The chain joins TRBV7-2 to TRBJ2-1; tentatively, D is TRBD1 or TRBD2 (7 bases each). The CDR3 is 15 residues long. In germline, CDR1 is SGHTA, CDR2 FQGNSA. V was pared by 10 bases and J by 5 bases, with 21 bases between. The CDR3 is CATKAQGGVNNEQFF. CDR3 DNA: TGTGCCACGAAGGCTCAGGGGGGGGTCAACAATGAGCAGTTCTTC.

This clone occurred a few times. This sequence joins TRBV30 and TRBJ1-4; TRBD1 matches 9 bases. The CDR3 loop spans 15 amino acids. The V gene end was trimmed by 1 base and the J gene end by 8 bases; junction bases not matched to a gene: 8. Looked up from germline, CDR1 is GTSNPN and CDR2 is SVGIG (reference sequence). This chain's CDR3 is CAWSGEDRGNEKLFF. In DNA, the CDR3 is TGTGCCTGGAGTGGCGAGGACAGGGGCAACGAAAAACTGTTTTTT. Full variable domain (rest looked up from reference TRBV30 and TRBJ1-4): SQTIHQWPATLVQPVGSPLSLECTVEGTSNPNLYWYRQAAGRGLQLLFYSVGIGQISSEVPQNLSASRPQDRQFILSSKKLLLSDSGFYLCAWSGEDRGNEKLFFGSGTQLSVL.